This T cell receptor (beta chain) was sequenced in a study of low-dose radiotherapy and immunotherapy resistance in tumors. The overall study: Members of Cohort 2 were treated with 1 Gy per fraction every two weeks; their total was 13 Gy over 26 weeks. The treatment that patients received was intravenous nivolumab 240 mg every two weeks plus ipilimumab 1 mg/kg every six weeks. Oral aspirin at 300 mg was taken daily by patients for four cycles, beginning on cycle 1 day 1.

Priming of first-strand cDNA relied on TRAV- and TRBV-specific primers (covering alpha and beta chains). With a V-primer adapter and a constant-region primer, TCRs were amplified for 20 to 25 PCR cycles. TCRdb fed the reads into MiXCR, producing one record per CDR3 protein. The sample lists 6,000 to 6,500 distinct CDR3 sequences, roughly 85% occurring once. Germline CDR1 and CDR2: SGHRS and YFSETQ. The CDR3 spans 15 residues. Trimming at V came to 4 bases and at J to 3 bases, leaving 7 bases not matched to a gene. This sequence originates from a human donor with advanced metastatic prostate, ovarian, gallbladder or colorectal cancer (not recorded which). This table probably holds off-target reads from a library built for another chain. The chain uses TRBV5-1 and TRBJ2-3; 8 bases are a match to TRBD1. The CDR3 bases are TGCGCCAGCAGCGACAGGGGTTCGGGTACAGATACGCAGTATTTT. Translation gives CASSDRGSGTDTQYF.